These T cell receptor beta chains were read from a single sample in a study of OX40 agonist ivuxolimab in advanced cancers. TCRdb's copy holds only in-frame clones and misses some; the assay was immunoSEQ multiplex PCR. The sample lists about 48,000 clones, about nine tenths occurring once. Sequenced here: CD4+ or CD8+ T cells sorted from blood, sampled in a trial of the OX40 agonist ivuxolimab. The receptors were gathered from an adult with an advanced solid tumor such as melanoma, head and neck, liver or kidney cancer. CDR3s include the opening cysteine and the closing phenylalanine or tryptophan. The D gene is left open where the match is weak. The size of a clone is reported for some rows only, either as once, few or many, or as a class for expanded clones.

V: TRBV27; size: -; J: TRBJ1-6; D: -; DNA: TGTGCCAGCAGTTTCTCGACAGGTTCACAGAATTCACCCCTCCACTTT; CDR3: CASSFSTGSQNSPLHF
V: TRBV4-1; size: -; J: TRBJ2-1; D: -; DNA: TGCGCCAGCAGCCAAGTACGTGAGGGGATTGAGCAGTTCTTC; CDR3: CASSQVREGIEQFF
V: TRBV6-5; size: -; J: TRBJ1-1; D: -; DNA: TGTGCCAGCAGTTACTCAGGTACGACTGAAGCTTTCTTT; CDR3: CASSYSGTTEAFF
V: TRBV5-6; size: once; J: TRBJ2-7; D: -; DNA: TGTGCCAGCAGCCACTCTATAGGGGAGGCGCAGTACTTC; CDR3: CASSHSIGEAQYF
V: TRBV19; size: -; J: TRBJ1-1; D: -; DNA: TGTGCCAGTAGTATGAGGGGCCTCATGAACACTGAAGCTTTCTTT; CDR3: CASSMRGLMNTEAFF
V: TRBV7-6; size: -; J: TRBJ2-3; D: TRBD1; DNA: TGTGCCAGCAGCTTAGATCAGGACAGGACACCCACAGATACGCAGTATTTT; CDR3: CASSLDQDRTPTDTQYF
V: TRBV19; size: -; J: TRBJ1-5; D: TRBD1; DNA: TGTGCCAGTAGTACGCCCCGGGACAGGGGCCTAAATCAGCCCCAGCATTTT; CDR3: CASSTPRDRGLNQPQHF
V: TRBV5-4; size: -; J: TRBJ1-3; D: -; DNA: TGTGCCAGCAGCTTCTGGGGGGCCGGAAACACCATATATTTT; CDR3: CASSFWGAGNTIYF
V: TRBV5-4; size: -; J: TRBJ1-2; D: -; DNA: TGTGCCAGCAGCTTGGCCTACGCAGCTTTTAACTATGGCTACACCTTC; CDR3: CASSLAYAAFNYGYTF
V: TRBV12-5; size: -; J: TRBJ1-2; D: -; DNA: TGTGCTAGTGGTTTGGTACCGTCTGTCTATGGCTACACCTTC; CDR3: CASGLVPSVYGYTF
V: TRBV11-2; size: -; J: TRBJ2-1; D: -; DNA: TGTGCCAGCAGCTTAGATCATTGGGCGGGGAGCTCCTACAATGAGCAGTTCTTC; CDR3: CASSLDHWAGSSYNEQFF
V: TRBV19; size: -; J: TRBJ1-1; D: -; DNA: TGTGCCAGTAGTATAGGGAGTCTGACGAACACTGAAGCTTTCTTT; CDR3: CASSIGSLTNTEAFF
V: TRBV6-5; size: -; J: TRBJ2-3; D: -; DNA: TGTGCCAGCAGTTACTACCGCCTAGACAGCACAGATACGCAGTATTTT; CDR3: CASSYYRLDSTDTQYF
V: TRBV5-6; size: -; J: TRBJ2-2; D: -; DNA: TGTGCCAGCAGCTTCTTTGGGCCGGCCCCGGGTGGCGCCGGGGAGCTGTTTTTT; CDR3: CASSFFGPAPGGAGELFF
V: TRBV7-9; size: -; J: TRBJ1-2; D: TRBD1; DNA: TGTGCCAGCAGCCACCGGGACAGGGGGCCCCACTATGGCTACACCTTC; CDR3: CASSHRDRGPHYGYTF
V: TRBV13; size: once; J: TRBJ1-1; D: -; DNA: TGTGCCAGCAGCCAATGGGACGACCCCACTGAAGCTTTCTTT; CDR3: CASSQWDDPTEAFF
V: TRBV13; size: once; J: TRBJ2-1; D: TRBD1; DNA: TGTGCCAGCAGTTTGGGGGACAGACGTAGCAATGAGCAGTTCTTC; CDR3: CASSLGDRRSNEQFF
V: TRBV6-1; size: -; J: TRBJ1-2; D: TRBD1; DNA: TGTGCCAGCAGTGATGACAGGGGGGATGGCTACACCTTC; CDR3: CASSDDRGDGYTF
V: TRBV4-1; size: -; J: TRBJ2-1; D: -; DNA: TGCGCCAGCAGCCAAGAAGGCGGGACACCGGGCAATGAGCAGTTCTTC; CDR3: CASSQEGGTPGNEQFF
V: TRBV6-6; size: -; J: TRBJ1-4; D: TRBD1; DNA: TGTGCCAGCAGGCGGACAGGGGGCCCTAATGAAAAACTGTTTTTT; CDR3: CASRRTGGPNEKLFF
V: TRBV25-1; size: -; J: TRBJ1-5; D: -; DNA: TGTGCCAGCAGTGAAGCTAATCAGCCCCAGCATTTT; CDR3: CASSEANQPQHF
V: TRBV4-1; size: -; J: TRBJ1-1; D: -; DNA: TGCGCCAGCAGCCAAGGTCCGGGCGGGGAGAGGACTGAAGCTTTCTTT; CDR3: CASSQGPGGERTEAFF
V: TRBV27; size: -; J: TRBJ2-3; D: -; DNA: TGTGCCAGCAGCGTGGTGCGGAGCACAGATACGCAGTATTTT; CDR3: CASSVVRSTDTQYF
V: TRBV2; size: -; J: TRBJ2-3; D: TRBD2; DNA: TGTGCCAGCAGTGAACGGGCGGGGGGCTCCACAGATACGCAGTATTTT; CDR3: CASSERAGGSTDTQYF
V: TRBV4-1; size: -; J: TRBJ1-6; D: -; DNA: TGCGCCAGCAGCCAAGAACCCGCAGAATCACCCCTCCACTTT; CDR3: CASSQEPAESPLHF
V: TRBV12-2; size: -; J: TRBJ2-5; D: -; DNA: TGTGCAAGTCGCTTCACATCGGTACTACCCGGCCGGACGGGGGAGACCCAGTACTTC; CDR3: CASRFTSVLPGRTGETQYF
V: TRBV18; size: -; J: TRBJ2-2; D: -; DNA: TGTGCCAGCTCGTCGGTGGAAGGATATAACACCGGGGAGCTGTTTTTT; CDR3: CASSSVEGYNTGELFF
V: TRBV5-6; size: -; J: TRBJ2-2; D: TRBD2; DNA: TGTGCCAGCAGCTTGTTACGGCGGGGGAAAACCGGGGAGCTGTTTTTT; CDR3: CASSLLRRGKTGELFF
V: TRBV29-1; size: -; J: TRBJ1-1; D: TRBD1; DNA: TGCAGCGCCCGGACAGGGGGCACTGAAGCTTTCTTT; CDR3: CSARTGGTEAFF
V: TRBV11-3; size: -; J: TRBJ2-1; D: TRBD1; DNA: TGTGCCAGCAGCTTACAAGAAGGGGGCGGCGAGCAGTTCTTC; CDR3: CASSLQEGGGEQFF
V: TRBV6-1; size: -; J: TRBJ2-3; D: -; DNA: TGTGCCAGCAGTACGACAGTCAGCACAGATACGCAGTATTTT; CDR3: CASSTTVSTDTQYF
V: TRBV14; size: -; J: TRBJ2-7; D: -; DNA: TGTGCCAGCAGCCAAGTTCCCAGCAGCTCCTACGAGCAGTACTTC; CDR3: CASSQVPSSSYEQYF
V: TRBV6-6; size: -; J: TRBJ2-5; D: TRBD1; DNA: TGTGCCAGCAGACCGGGACAGGGGACACAAGAGACCCAGTACTTC; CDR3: CASRPGQGTQETQYF
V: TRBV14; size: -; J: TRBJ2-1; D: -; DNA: TGTGCCAGCCGGGGCAGCTCCTACAATGAGCAGTTCTTC; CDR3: CASRGSSYNEQFF
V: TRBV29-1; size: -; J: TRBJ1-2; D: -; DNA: TGCAGCGTCCTGGACAGTAATGGCTACACCTTC; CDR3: CSVLDSNGYTF
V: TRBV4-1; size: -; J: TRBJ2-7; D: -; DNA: TGCGCCAGCAGCCCGGGGCCGCGGGGGCCTTCTTACGAGCAGTACTTC; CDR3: CASSPGPRGPSYEQYF
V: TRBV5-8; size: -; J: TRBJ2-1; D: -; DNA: TGTGCCAGCAGTTGGTTACAGGGGGGGGAGTTCTTC; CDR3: CASSWLQGGEFF
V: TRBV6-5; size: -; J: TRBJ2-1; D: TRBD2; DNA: TGTGCCAGCAGTTTAGCGGGGGGGCCCTACAATGAGCAGTTCTTC; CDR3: CASSLAGGPYNEQFF
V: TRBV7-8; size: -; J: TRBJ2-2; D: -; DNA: TGTGCCAGCAGCTCCGTCCCCACAGGGAATATAGACGGGGAGCTGTTTTTT; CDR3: CASSSVPTGNIDGELFF
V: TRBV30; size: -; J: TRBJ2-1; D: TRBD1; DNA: TGTGCCTGGAGTCTAGGGGGCGGCACCAATGAGCAGTTCTTC; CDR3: CAWSLGGGTNEQFF
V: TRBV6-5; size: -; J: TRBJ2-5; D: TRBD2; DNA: TGTGCCAGCAGTCCCTCAGCGGGGGTACAAGAGACCCAGTACTTC; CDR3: CASSPSAGVQETQYF
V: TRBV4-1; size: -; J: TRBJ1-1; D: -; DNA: TGCGCCAGCAGCCATTTACCCGGTGAAGCTTTCTTT; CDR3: CASSHLPGEAFF
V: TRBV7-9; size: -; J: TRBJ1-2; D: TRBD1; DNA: TGTGCCAGCAGCTTGGGACAGAACTATGGCTACACCTTC; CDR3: CASSLGQNYGYTF
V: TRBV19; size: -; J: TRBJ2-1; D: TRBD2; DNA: TGTGCCAGTACCACGGGGGGGCGGGATGAGCAGTTCTTC; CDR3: CASTTGGRDEQFF
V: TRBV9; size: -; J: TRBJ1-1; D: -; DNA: TGTGCCAGCAGCCCCCCCCAGGGTATGAACACTGAAGCTTTCTTT; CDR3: CASSPPQGMNTEAFF